Sequencing of this T cell receptor (beta chain) was carried out in a study of cytomegalovirus exposure and HLA in healthy donors. Study details: The Caucasian-associated ancestry cluster held around four fifths of roughly 400 genotyped donors.

The PCR had 60 Vbeta and 13 Jbeta primers. The method was immunoSEQ multiplex PCR; TCRdb's version includes in-frame clones alone and lacks a portion of them. The sample data list around 78,000 clones. As regards this clone: Its antigen is currently unknown.

V lost 6 bases and J lost 8; bases outside the gene matches: 5. The CDR3 covers 13 residues. The germline CDR1 and CDR2 sequences are ENHRY and SYGVKD. General study points: Evidence from a later analysis indicated that most CMV-associated TCR beta chains looked HLA-restricted. Specificity of a few CMV-associated chains for CMV antigens was verified in vitro.

The chain couples TRBV10-3 to TRBJ2-1; 9 bases agree with TRBD2. The receptor was derived from a man between 18 and 35 years old in good health and CMV-seropositive. The sequenced sample was PBMCs. The CDR3 is CAIRGGGAHEQFF. The DNA for the CDR3 is TGTGCCATCAGGGGCGGGGGGGCCCATGAGCAGTTCTTC.